This TCR beta chain was documented in a study of graft-versus-host responses after intestinal transplantation. Looked up from germline, CDR1 is MNHEY and CDR2 is SVGAGI. The ends were cut back, 4 bases at V and 1 base at J, with 10 bases in the middle. The length of the CDR3 is 15 residues. Clones were read by immunoSEQ multiplex PCR, and TCRdb kept only the in-frame ones, dropping some. The sample lists around 100,000 clones, more than 75% occurring once. Regarding this clone: Its antigen is still unknown.

V is TRBV6-5 and J is TRBJ2-2; D possibly uses TRBD1 or TRBD2 (5 bases each). The TCR comes from a human donor who was the organ donor for an intestinal transplant. Sample: unstimulated CD4+ T cells sorted from spleen or lymph node cells, taken before transplant. The CDR3 is CASSLLRGNTGELFF. For the CDR3, the DNA is TGTGCCAGCAGTTTACTGAGGGGGAACACCGGGGAGCTGTTTTTT.